This T cell receptor (beta chain) was retrieved from a study of PD-L1 blockade in urothelial cancer. Study summary: Male sex and bladder-origin urothelial cancer were recorded for about 85% of the roughly 30 patients.

Profiled with immunoSEQ multiplex PCR; TCRdb holds only in-frame clones, not every one. The sample records under 150,000 clones, about 89% being singletons. The CDR3 is 14 residues long. Per the germline V gene, CDR1 is SGHNT and CDR2 is YYREEE (reference sequence). Time point in this sample: peripheral blood 6 weeks after treatment start. Anywhere from 1 to 8 samples came from each patient, spanning pretreatment and on-treatment. The receptor was isolated from a man in his sixties with urothelial cancer. The chain carries TRBV5-4 and TRBJ2-3; TRBD2 matches 11 bases. The starting material was PBMCs, obtained around atezolizumab (anti-PD-L1) treatment. This CDR3 reads CVSQTSGTTDTQYF. CDR3 nucleotide sequence: TGTGTCTCCCAGACTAGCGGGACCACAGATACGCAGTATTTT.